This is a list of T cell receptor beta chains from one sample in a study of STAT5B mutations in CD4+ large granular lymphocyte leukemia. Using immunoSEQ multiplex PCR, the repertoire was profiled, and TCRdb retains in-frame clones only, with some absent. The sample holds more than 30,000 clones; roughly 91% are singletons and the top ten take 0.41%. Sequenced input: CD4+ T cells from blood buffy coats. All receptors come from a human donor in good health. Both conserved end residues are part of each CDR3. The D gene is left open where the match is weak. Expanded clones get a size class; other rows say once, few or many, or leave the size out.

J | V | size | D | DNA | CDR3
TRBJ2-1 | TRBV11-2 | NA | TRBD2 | TGTGCCAGCAGCTTACGGGGCGGGGGAGCTACAAATGAGCAGTTCTTC | CASSLRGGGATNEQFF
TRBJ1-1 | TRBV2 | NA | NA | TGTGCCAGCAGTACCTTACGGAACACTGAAGCTTTCTTT | CASSTLRNTEAFF
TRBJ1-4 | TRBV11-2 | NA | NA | TGTGCCAGCAGCTTAGGGCAGACAACTAATGAAAAACTGTTTTTT | CASSLGQTTNEKLFF
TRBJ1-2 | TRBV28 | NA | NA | TGTGCCAGCACCTACGACAGAAACTATGGCTACACCTTC | CASTYDRNYGYTF
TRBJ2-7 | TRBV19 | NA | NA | TGTGCCAGTAGCCCCCAGGGGAGAAGTTACGAGCAGTACTTC | CASSPQGRSYEQYF
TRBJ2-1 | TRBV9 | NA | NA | TGTGCCAGCAGCGTAATACCGGACAGCTACAATGAGCAGTTCTTC | CASSVIPDSYNEQFF
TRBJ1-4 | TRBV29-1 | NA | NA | TGCAGCGTGGGAAGAAATGAAAAACTGTTTTTT | CSVGRNEKLFF
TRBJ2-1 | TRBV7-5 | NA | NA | TGTGCCAGAAGCTTAGACCCAGCGGGAGAAATGAATGAGCAGTTCTTC | CARSLDPAGEMNEQFF
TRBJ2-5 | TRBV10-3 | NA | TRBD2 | TGTGCCATCAGAGCTTCCGGGACTAGCAGCCAAGAGACCCAGTACTTC | CAIRASGTSSQETQYF
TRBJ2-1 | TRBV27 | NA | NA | TGTGCCAGCAGTTTACTTAGCGCAAACAATGAGCAGTTCTTC | CASSLLSANNEQFF
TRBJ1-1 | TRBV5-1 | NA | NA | TGCGCCAGCAGCTTTAACCCGAACACTGAAGCTTTCTTT | CASSFNPNTEAFF
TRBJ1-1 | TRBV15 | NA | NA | TGTGCCACCAGCAGAAATCTGGATATTTGGGCAGTAGGTGAAGCTTTCTTT | CATSRNLDIWAVGEAFF
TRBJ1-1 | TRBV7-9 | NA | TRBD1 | TGTGCCAGCGGACGGGCGGACAGGGCTGAAGCTTTCTTT | CASGRADRAEAFF
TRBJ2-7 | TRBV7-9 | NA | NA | TGTGCCAGCAGCCCTAGGGGATTAAACCCCTACGAGCAGTACTTC | CASSPRGLNPYEQYF
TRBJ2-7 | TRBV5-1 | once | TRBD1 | TGCGCCAGCAGCTTGGGGACAGGGACAGCCTACGAGCAGTACTTC | CASSLGTGTAYEQYF
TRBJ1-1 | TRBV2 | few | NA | TGTGCCAGCAGTGAAGCGCTTCAAGCTTTCTTT | CASSEALQAFF
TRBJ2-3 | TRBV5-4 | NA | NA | TGTGCCAGCAGCTTTGGGGGCCCGACCACAGATACGCAGTATTTT | CASSFGGPTTDTQYF
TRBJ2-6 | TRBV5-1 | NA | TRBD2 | TGCGCCAGCAGCTCCCGACTAGCGGAGGTCCCCGTCCTGACTTTC | CASSSRLAEVPVLTF
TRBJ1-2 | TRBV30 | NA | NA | TGTGCCTGGTCACGACAGGATTCCTATGGCTACACCTTC | CAWSRQDSYGYTF
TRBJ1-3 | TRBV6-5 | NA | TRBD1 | TGTGCCAGCAGTAAGGGACAGCTTGGAAACACCATATATTTT | CASSKGQLGNTIYF